Sequencing of this T cell receptor beta chain was carried out in a study of regulatory T cells in long-lasting Graves disease. The study, taken as a whole, reports: Researchers examined only peripheral blood and not thyroid tissue. New patients shared over 800 public clonotypes, fewer than the roughly 2,600 shared by persistent patients.

This clonotype was counted ten times or more. What it recognizes is unknown. Noted time point: persistent/refractory GD, antithyroid drugs over 5 years with positive TRAb. The TCR library was made from RNA that had been extracted from PBMCs in TRIzol. For TCR beta, libraries came from iRepertoire HTBI primers and Arm-PCR of CDR3 regions. TCRdb passed the multiplex PCR reads through MiXCR, listing each CDR3 protein once. The table lists 650,000 to 850,000 distinct CDR3 sequences, about 30% of them singletons, with under 55% in the top ten. This receptor was taken from a female donor with Graves disease. The sequenced sample was peripheral blood mononuclear cells (PBMCs), obtained when the disease was refractory, from a patient treated with antithyroid drugs.

The CDR3, as DNA: TGTGCCAGCAGTTTAGATGGTACAGGGGATCGGGAGACCCAGTACTTC. Its translation is CASSLDGTGDRETQYF. The V gene is TRBV12-3 or TRBV12-4, the J gene TRBJ2-5; the match to TRBD1 covers 7 bases. The trim removed 1 base at V and 5 bases at J, leaving 10 bases unmatched. The CDR3 totals 16 residues.